The present T cell receptor beta chain was sequenced within a study of blood T cells in healthy people across ages. Overall study: For every two T cells, template switching captured about one barcoded beta molecule.

Findings and caveats of the study: Researchers judged that diversity estimates from one million T cells fell short of true values.

Comments on this clonotype: What it binds is unknown.

Through a sample-barcoded 5' primer and a J-beta primer mix, a second PCR was run for roughly 6 to 12 cycles. A tag from a template-switch adaptor with 12 random nucleotides marked each cDNA molecule. MiXCR, run by TCRdb on the 5' RACE reads, gives a single entry per CDR3 protein. This repertoire shows 700,000 or so distinct CDR3 sequences, 35% to 50% found once; its top ten account for about 32%. The CDR3 consists of 13 residues. CDR1 and CDR2 (germline): SGHRS, YFSETQ. V lost 7 bases, J lost 4 bases, and 14 bases lay in between. The chain uses TRBV5-1 and TRBJ1-1; TRBD1 might be the D (6 bases). This sequence was found in a man older than 75 in good health. The sequenced sample was blood. The CDR3 spells CASLQGVGTEAFF. The CDR3 bases are TGCGCCAGCTTACAGGGCGTGGGCACTGAAGCTTTCTTT.